This paragraph covers one TCR beta chain sequence. Its antigen is not known. These data originate in a study of T-cell memory formation after mild COVID-19. Across the study: Largely donor-specific sequence clusters came from a couple of donors. The study's findings and limits: Researchers found some responding clones in pre-infection memory, a sign that cross-reactive memory joined. CD8+ contracting clones occupied EMRA, while CD4+ ones occupied mainly CM and EM.

TCRdb reprocessed the 5' RACE reads with MiXCR, giving one entry per CDR3 protein. Altogether 110,000 or so distinct CDR3 sequences are present, approximately 22% being singletons, with the ten largest covering roughly 37%. The CDR3 runs to 13 residues. The germline V gene encodes CDR1 SGHNT and CDR2 YENEEA. Trimming pared 6 bases from V and 2 bases from J, leaving 10 bases between. The gene calls are TRBV11-3 and TRBJ2-5; possibly TRBD1 for D (6 bases). The clonotype was recovered from a man between 18 and 29 years old who had mild COVID-19 (a few samples of this study predate the infection). Cell type and time point are not known. The specimen sequenced was PBMCs or a T cell subset sorted from them (not recorded which). The CDR3 is CASSDRTQETQYF. DNA of the CDR3: TGTGCCAGCAGTGACAGGACACAAGAGACCCAGTACTTC.